These 19 T cell receptor beta chains originate from one sample sequenced in a study of T cells after yellow fever vaccination. TCRdb reanalysed the 5' RACE reads using MiXCR and keeps one entry per CDR3 protein. This sample has some 400,000 distinct CDR3 sequences, with 6% to 8% found just once. This specimen consisted of PBMCs, obtained 5 days after the yellow fever booster vaccination. These receptors originate from a man aged 30 to 45 who received the YFV17D yellow fever vaccine.

This clonotype was seen many times. V and J are TRBV2 and TRBJ2-5; 8 bases agree with TRBD1. The CDR3 consists of 14 residues. V trimming: 5 bases; J trimming: 5 bases; junction bases outside the gene matches: 7. Germline-derived CDR1 and CDR2 are SNHLY and FYNNEI. The CDR3, as DNA: TGTGCCAGCAGTCAACAGGGGGTCGGGGAGACCCAGTACTTC. This gives the protein CASSQQGVGETQYF. The complete variable domain, with remaining parts taken from reference TRBV2 and TRBJ2-5, reads EPEVTQTPSHQVTQMGQEVILRCVPISNHLYFYWYRQILGQKVEFLVSFYNNEISEKSEIFDDQFSVERPDGSNFTLKIRSTKLEDSAMYFCASSQQGVGETQYFGPGTRLLVL.

The rearrangement joins TRBV18 to TRBJ1-5, with 9 bases lining up with TRBD1. The ends lost 4 bases at V and 2 bases at J; junction bases unmatched: 3. Germline CDR1 and CDR2: KGHSH and LQKENI. The length of the CDR3 is 15 residues. The CDR3 region has the DNA TGTGCCAGCTCACAACAGGGGGCTGGCAATCAGCCCCAGCATTTT. It codes for CASSQQGAGNQPQHF. The entire variable domain, with the rest obtained from reference TRBV18 and TRBJ1-5, is as follows: NAGVMQNPRHLVRRRGQEARLRCSPMKGHSHVYWYRQLPEEGLKFMVYLQKENIIDESGMPKERFSAEFPKEGPSILRIQQVVRGDSAAYFCASSQQGAGNQPQHFGDGTRLSIL.

Details on this clonotype: A much larger clone lies one base from this, so it may be a read error. The CDR3 here is CASSDAGTGAQEQYF. Here the CDR3 DNA reads TGTGCCAGCAGTGACGCCGGGACAGGTGCGCAAGAGCAGTACTTC. The J gene is TRBJ2-7, the V gene TRBV6-1, with 8 bases aligning to TRBD1. CDR1 MNHNS and CDR2 SASEGT come from the germline V gene. Trimming took 3 bases from V and 7 from J; bases not matched to a gene: 11. The CDR3 covers 15 residues.

This clonotype was counted many times. The rearrangement joins TRBV20-1 to TRBJ1-5; 8 bases are shared with TRBD1. This CDR3 is 13 amino acids long. Losses at the gene ends were 6 bases for V and 3 bases for J; bases not matched to a gene: 4. Germline CDR1 is DFQATT and CDR2 is SNEGSKA (reference sequence). For the CDR3, the DNA is TGCAGTGCCAGGACAGGGCCCAATCAGCCCCAGCATTTT. Its protein product is CSARTGPNQPQHF.

The sample holds many counts of this clonotype. The chain combines TRBV5-6 with TRBJ2-1; 8 bases align to TRBD1. This CDR3 spans 14 amino acids. J lost 9 bases, V lost 2 bases, and 7 bases had no gene match. The V gene's germline CDR1 is SGHDT and CDR2 YYEEEE. The CDR3 is CASSFTTGGGEQFF. CDR3 nucleotides: TGTGCCAGCAGCTTCACAACAGGGGGTGGTGAGCAGTTCTTC.

In this sample, this clonotype turned up many times. This chain uses TRBV3-1 with TRBJ2-3, with D uncertain. Per germline, CDR1 LGHDT and CDR2 YNNKEL (reference sequence). V lost 2 bases to trimming and J lost 5 bases, with 2 bases between them. This CDR3 is built from 11 residues. CDR3 bases: TGTGCCAGCAGCCAATTAGATACGCAGTATTTT. This gives the protein CASSQLDTQYF.

The chain combines TRBV7-2 with TRBJ2-7; D is uncertain. The CDR3 sequence is 12 residues long. Trimming stripped 1 base from V and 3 bases from J, with 4 bases between. Germline CDR1 SGHTA, CDR2 FQGNSA. As DNA, the CDR3 is TGTGCCAGCAGCTTAGAAAACTACGAGCAGTACTTC. Translation gives CASSLENYEQYF. Together with reference TRBV7-2 and TRBJ2-7, the CDR3 gives the full variable domain: GAGVSQSPSNKVTEKGKDVELRCDPISGHTALYWYRQSLGQGLEFLIYFQGNSAPDKSGLPSDRFSAERTGGSVSTLTIQRTQQEDSAVYLCASSLENYEQYFGPGTRLTVT.

This clonotype came up many times. The chain employs TRBV20-1 and TRBJ2-1; 10 positions agree with TRBD2. Per the germline V gene, CDR1 is DFQATT and CDR2 is SNEGSKA (reference sequence). The V segment lost 2 bases and the J segment 0 bases; nucleotides outside the gene matches: 10. This CDR3 spans 18 amino acids. The chain's CDR3 is CSARLGLADKSSYNEQFF. CDR3 bases: TGCAGTGCTAGACTAGGACTAGCGGACAAAAGCTCCTACAATGAGCAGTTCTTC.

This clonotype was seen just once. The V call is TRBV6-5, the J call TRBJ2-1; D possibly corresponds to TRBD1 (6 bases). The CDR3 covers 12 residues. CDR1 and CDR2 (germline): MNHEY, SVGAGI. Trimming took 6 bases from V and 12 from J, leaving 15 bases between them. Here the CDR3 DNA reads TGTGCCAGCAGCCTCACTTGGGGGCGGCAGTTCTTC. It codes for CASSLTWGRQFF.

In this sample, this clonotype turned up many times. This chain joins TRBV14 and TRBJ2-7; 7 positions match TRBD1. The trim removed 2 bases at V and 2 bases at J, leaving 3 bases unmatched. Germline assignment: CDR1 SGHDN and CDR2 FVKESK. This CDR3 has 14 residues. The CDR3 nucleotides read TGTGCCAGCAGCCAACCCGGGACAGCCTACGAGCAGTACTTC. Its translation is CASSQPGTAYEQYF. The full variable domain, completed using reference TRBV14 and TRBJ2-7, is EAGVTQFPSHSVIEKGQTVTLRCDPISGHDNLYWYRRVMGKEIKFLLHFVKESKQDESGMPNNRFLAERTGGTYSTLKVQPAELEDSGVYFCASSQPGTAYEQYFGPGTRLTVT.

This clonotype was observed at least ten times. The V call is TRBV7-9, the J call TRBJ2-1; 13 positions agree with TRBD2. CDR3 length: 16 residues. The germline gives CDR1 SEHNR, CDR2 FQNEAQ (reference sequence). The V segment lost 6 bases and the J segment 10 bases; nucleotides outside the gene matches: 12. The CDR3 region has the DNA TGTGCCAGCAGTCTCGGGACTAGCGGGAACGACGGAGAGCAGTTCTTC. Translating it yields CASSLGTSGNDGEQFF.

The chain couples TRBV28 to TRBJ2-1; TRBD2 matches at 8 bases. The CDR3 extends over 16 amino acids. J lost 6 bases, V lost 6 bases, and 13 bases had no gene match. The germline CDR1 and CDR2 sequences are MDHEN and SYDVKM. The CDR3 sequence is CASRDRGDSGVNEQFF. The DNA for the CDR3 is TGTGCCAGCAGAGACCGGGGTGATAGCGGGGTCAATGAGCAGTTCTTC.

The CDR3 loop reads CASSQDVGGHSSYEQYF. The CDR3 nucleotides are TGTGCCAGCAGCCAAGATGTGGGCGGGCATAGCTCCTACGAGCAGTACTTC. The V gene is TRBV4-2, the J gene TRBJ2-7, with D possibly matching TRBD2 (5 bases). CDR3 length: 17 amino acids. V was cut by 0 bases and J by 0 bases, with 15 bases left in between. Per the germline V gene, CDR1 is LGHNA and CDR2 is YNFKEQ.

The table lists this clonotype with many counts. The chain has TRBV20-1 and TRBJ2-5; D unclear. This CDR3 comprises 13 residues. Trimming shortened V by 6 bases and J by 1 base, and 12 bases separated the two germline ends. Germline V CDR1 and CDR2: DFQATT, SNEGSKA (reference sequence). CDR3 DNA: TGCAGTGCCCTCAATATACTCCAAGAGACCCAGTACTTC. Translated: CSALNILQETQYF.

This clonotype appeared a few times. The V and J genes are TRBV7-2 and TRBJ2-1, with D perhaps TRBD1 or TRBD2 (5 bases each). CDR3 length: 15 amino acids. Trimming left V 4 bases short and J 4 bases short, with 14 bases between. Germline CDR1 and CDR2: SGHTA and FQGNSA. The CDR3 is CASSSGTFVYNEQFF. CDR3 DNA: TGTGCCAGCAGCTCCGGGACGTTCGTTTACAATGAGCAGTTCTTC.

In this sample, this clonotype turned up many times. This chain joins TRBV7-2 and TRBJ1-1; maybe TRBD1 (5 bases). Germline assignment: CDR1 SGHTA and CDR2 FQGNSA. The CDR3 has 14 amino acids. The germline V and J ends were trimmed by 8 bases and 0 bases, with 13 bases remaining between them. This chain's CDR3 is CASAVRVMNTEAFF. CDR3 bases: TGTGCCAGCGCAGTCAGGGTTATGAACACTGAAGCTTTCTTT.

This clonotype was seen more than once but under ten times. The chain carries TRBV7-6 and TRBJ2-3; 14 nucleotides agree with TRBD2. The CDR3 has 18 residues. In germline, CDR1 is SGHVS, CDR2 FNYEAQ. V dropped 5 bases and J dropped 2; count of bases not matched to a gene: 9. CDR3 protein: CASSPLGGLAGVTDTQYF. The CDR3 DNA reads as TGTGCCAGCAGCCCCCTGGGGGGACTAGCGGGAGTCACAGATACGCAGTATTTT.

This clonotype was counted a few times. The rearrangement joins TRBV6-2 or TRBV6-3 to TRBJ1-2; unclear D gene. This CDR3 contains 15 residues. Germline CDR1 is MNHEY and CDR2 is SVGEGT. The germline V and J ends were trimmed by 2 bases and 0 bases, with 10 bases remaining between them. The CDR3 sequence is CASSYRAAANYGYTF. CDR3 in DNA: TGTGCCAGCAGTTACAGAGCAGCCGCTAACTATGGCTACACCTTC.

The chain employs TRBV5-1 and TRBJ1-5, with 10 bases that match TRBD1. Per germline, CDR1 SGHRS and CDR2 YFSETQ. V lost 0 bases, J lost 7 bases, and 1 base stayed unmatched. The CDR3 length is 14 residues. CDR3 DNA: TGCGCCAGCAGCTTGGGGGACAGGGGACAGCCCCAGCATTTT. Protein sequence: CASSLGDRGQPQHF.